The source of this T cell receptor (beta chain) is a study of shared clonotypes between healthy human individuals. Findings and caveats of the study: Clonotypes which were not shared had lower generation probabilities than clonotypes that all four donors shared.

The naive CD8 subset, CD45RO-negative cells positively selected for CCR7, excluded terminally differentiated effector memory CD45RA+ cells. Every one of the donors was a Caucasian adult that lived in Nashville, Tennessee. Germline V gene sequence: CDR1 SEHNR, CDR2 FQNEAQ (reference sequence). Trimming took off 2 bases at V and 4 bases at J, with 14 bases between the two ends. The CDR3 contains 15 residues. In regard to this clone: Its antigen remains unidentified.

When replicate PCRs were run on sorted subsets, they used 200 to 250 ng DNA, around 33,000 T cell genomes. Assay used: immunoSEQ multiplex PCR; TCRdb lists only in-frame clones, some missing. The sample comprises just over 2,000,000 clones, around 96% of which are singletons, and around 1.1% rests with the top ten. V is TRBV7-9 and J is TRBJ1-2; D is ambiguous. The receptor was derived from a man aged 18 to 30 in good health. Sequencing input: naive CD8+ T cells sorted from blood. CDR3 bases: TGTGCCAGCAGCTTATTAAGGGAACGGAGCTATGGCTACACCTTC. It codes for CASSLLRERSYGYTF.